This T cell receptor (beta chain) originates from a study of Tregs in tolerant kidney transplant recipients. CD4+CD25+CD127- Tregs, CD4+CD25- non-Tregs, CD4 and CD8 cells were sorted. The assay was immunoSEQ multiplex PCR, and TCRdb's table has in-frame clones only and misses some. The table includes some 110,000 clones, roughly 93% detected once. CDR3 size: 16 residues. V was shortened by 5 bases and J by 3 bases, with 17 bases between the two germline ends. The germline V gene has CDR1 SEHNR and CDR2 FQNEAQ (reference sequence). This receptor was identified in a human donor in good health. Sequenced sample: CD4+ T cells from blood. This chain connects TRBV7-9 to TRBJ2-1; D perhaps matches TRBD2 (5 bases). CDR3 sequence: CASSPPPSGLYNEQFF. The CDR3 DNA reads as TGTGCCAGCAGCCCGCCCCCCAGCGGACTCTACAATGAGCAGTTCTTC.